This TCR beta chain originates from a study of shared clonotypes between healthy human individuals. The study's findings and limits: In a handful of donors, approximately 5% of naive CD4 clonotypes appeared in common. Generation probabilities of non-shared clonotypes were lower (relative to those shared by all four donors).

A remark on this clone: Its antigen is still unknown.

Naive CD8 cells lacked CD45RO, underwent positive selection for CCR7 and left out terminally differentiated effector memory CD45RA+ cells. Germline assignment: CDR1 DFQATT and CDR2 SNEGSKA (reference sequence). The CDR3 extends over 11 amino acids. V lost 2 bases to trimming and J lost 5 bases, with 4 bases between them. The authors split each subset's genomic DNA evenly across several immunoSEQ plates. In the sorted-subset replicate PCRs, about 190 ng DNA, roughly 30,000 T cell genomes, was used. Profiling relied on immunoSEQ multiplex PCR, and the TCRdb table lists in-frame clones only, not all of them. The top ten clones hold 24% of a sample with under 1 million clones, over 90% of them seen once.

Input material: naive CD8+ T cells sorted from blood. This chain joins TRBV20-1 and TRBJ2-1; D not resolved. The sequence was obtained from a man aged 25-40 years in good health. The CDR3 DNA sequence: TGCAGTGCTAGATCAGACAATGAGCAGTTCTTC. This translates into CSARSDNEQFF.